One and the same sample provided the 27 T cell receptor beta chains below, sequenced in a study of post-analysis software for immune sequencing data. For these receptors, no antigen is known. TCR beta cDNA libraries included unique molecular identifiers. TCRdb redid the calling of the PCR reads with MiXCR, one entry per CDR3 protein. The sample carries approximately 730,000 distinct CDR3 sequences, roughly 46% recorded once. Findings of the study overall: Several TRBV segments were more frequent in patients than controls; TRBV5-6, TRBV5-1 and TRBV20-1 belonged to this group.

Sequenced sample: blood. All receptors derive from a girl aged 10 to 17 with multiple sclerosis.

This chain links TRBV11-2 with TRBJ2-4; possibly TRBD1 for D (5 bases). TRBJ2-7 matches the DNA end more closely, so the J call is doubtful. The CDR3 loop spans 17 amino acids. CDR1 SGHAT and CDR2 FQNNGV come from the germline V gene. The CDR3 spells CASSFSPDKGRFYEQYF. The CDR3 nucleotides read TGTGCCAGCAGCTTTTCCCCGGACAAGGGGCGATTTTACGAGCAGTACTTC.

This clonotype was found a few times. The V gene is TRBV7-8, the J gene TRBJ2-4; weak D call: TRBD1 (6 bases). The end of the DNA is better explained by TRBJ2-7, so the J call may be wrong. The V gene's germline CDR1 is SGHVS and CDR2 FQNEAQ. This CDR3 is built from 15 residues. For the CDR3, the DNA is TGTGCCAGCACCCACCCTGGGGGCGAAATACACGAGCAGTACTTC. This translates into CASTHPGGEIHEQYF.

J is TRBJ2-4 and V is TRBV15; 9 bases align to TRBD2. The better agreement between TRBJ2-7 and the DNA end casts doubt on the J call. CDR3 length: 15 amino acids. Germline-derived CDR1 and CDR2 are LNHNV and YYDKDF (reference sequence). The CDR3 nucleotides are TGTGCCACCAGCAGAGACCCGGGACTAGCCCGCGAGCAGTACTTC. Amino acid sequence: CATSRDPGLAREQYF.

This clonotype was seen only a few times. The chain uses TRBV20-1 and TRBJ1-4; D may be TRBD1 (6 bases). Trimming removed 2 bases from V and 2 bases from J, with 12 bases in between. Germline V gene data show CDR1 as DFQATT and CDR2 as SNEGSKA (reference sequence). CDR3 length: 15 residues. The chain's CDR3 is CSARPPGATNEKLFF. The CDR3 DNA reads TGCAGTGCTAGACCCCCGGGGGCTACTAATGAAAAACTGTTTTTT.

V usage is TRBV29-1 and J usage is TRBJ2-7, with D possibly being TRBD1 (9 bases). Deletions cut 7 bases from V and 6 bases from J, with 40 bases between. The CDR3 sequence is 20 residues long. From germline, CDR1 is SQVTM and CDR2 ANQGSEA. The CDR3 loop is CSAPNVRDRALGLETVEQYF. The DNA for the CDR3 is TGCAGCGCTCCAAACGTCCGGGACAGGGCACTGGGACTAGAAACAGTCGAGCAGTACTTC.

In this sample, this clonotype turned up many times. The CDR3 loop reads CASSPLTGSGANVLTF. CDR3 in DNA: TGTGCCAGCAGCCCCCTGACAGGGTCTGGGGCCAACGTCCTGACTTTC. This chain connects TRBV7-6 to TRBJ2-6; 7 positions agree with TRBD1. This CDR3 comprises 16 residues. Germline V gives CDR1 SGHVS, CDR2 FNYEAQ. Trimming removed 5 bases from V and 1 base from J; junction bases left unmatched: 5.

This clonotype was observed a handful of times. The J gene is TRBJ2-1, the V gene TRBV20-1, with a weak D call TRBD1 (6 bases). The CDR3 covers 15 residues. The germline CDR1 and CDR2 sequences are DFQATT and SNEGSKA (reference sequence). Trimming left V 3 bases short and J 5 bases short, with 17 bases between. CDR3 in amino acids: CSARAYRVIDNEQFF. The CDR3 coding sequence is TGCAGTGCTAGGGCCTACAGGGTGATAGACAATGAGCAGTTCTTC.

To note about this clonotype: At one of its ends the junction is not consistent with the germline gene, which may arise from a read error. The chain joins TRBV6-4 to TRBJ2-1; no clear D gene. The CDR3 has 15 amino acids. Germline V gene lookup returns CDR1 MRHNA and CDR2 SNTAGT. CDR3 amino acids: CTSSVDQSSYNEQFF. Written as DNA, the CDR3 is TGTACCAGCTCTGTTGACCAAAGCTCCTACAATGAGCAGTTCTTC.

The gene calls are TRBV27 and TRBJ1-6; a possible D gene is TRBD1 (6 bases). CDR1 and CDR2 from the germline V gene are MNHEY and SMNVEV (reference sequence). This CDR3 is built from 14 residues. V was trimmed by 4 bases and J by 8 bases, leaving 12 bases between them. As DNA, the CDR3 is TGTGCCAGCAGTTCACAGGGTTCGGATTCACCCCTCCACTTT. This sequence encodes CASSSQGSDSPLHF.

The V gene is TRBV7-2, the J gene TRBJ2-6, with D unresolved. The CDR3 runs 16 residues. Germline CDR1 SGHTA, CDR2 FQGNSA. The V and J ends lost 5 bases and 4 bases respectively, with 15 bases between them. The CDR3 spells CASSLRTSMGANVLTF. As DNA, the CDR3 is TGTGCCAGCAGCCTCCGGACGTCCATGGGGGCCAACGTCCTGACTTTC.

This clonotype appeared a few times. The J gene is TRBJ1-2, the V gene TRBV12-3 or TRBV12-4; 12 positions match TRBD1. This CDR3 comprises 17 residues. The trim removed 6 bases at V and 7 bases at J, leaving 15 bases unmatched. The CDR3 DNA follows: TGTGCCAGCAGGCGGACGACGGGACAGGGGGCGATGGGTGGCTACACCTTC. This translates into CASRRTTGQGAMGGYTF.

In this sample, this clonotype turned up a few times. This chain joins TRBV4-3 and TRBJ2-1; TRBD2 matches 7 bases. Germline lookup yields CDR1 LGHNA and CDR2 YSLEER. This CDR3 is 17 amino acids long. V dropped 1 base and J dropped 2; count of bases not matched to a gene: 8. CDR3 DNA: TGCGCCAGCAGCCAAGGTGACGGGGAGGGCCCCTACAATGAGCAGTTCTTC. Its translation is CASSQGDGEGPYNEQFF.

The gene calls are TRBV7-9 and TRBJ1-2; unclear D gene. Germline CDR1 is SEHNR and CDR2 is FQNEAQ (reference sequence). The CDR3 has 12 residues. V was pared by 2 bases and J by 6 bases, with 7 bases between. The DNA for the CDR3 is TGTGCCAGCAGCTTAAAGGGTCATGGCTACACCTTC. Its protein product is CASSLKGHGYTF.

This clonotype was counted between two and nine times. The chain has TRBV5-1 and TRBJ2-1; perhaps TRBD2 as D (7 bases). The CDR3 contains 15 residues. Germline loops: CDR1 SGHRS, CDR2 YFSETQ. Trimming pared 0 bases from V and 5 bases from J, leaving 12 bases between. CDR3 sequence (DNA): TGCGCCAGCAGCTTGGTGGGGGGGCTGGACAATGAGCAGTTCTTC. This translates into CASSLVGGLDNEQFF.

The table lists this clonotype with a count of one. The J gene is TRBJ1-2, the V gene TRBV12-3 or TRBV12-4; 7 nucleotides line up with TRBD1. The trim removed 3 bases at V and 8 bases at J, leaving 12 bases unmatched. The CDR3 consists of 15 residues. The CDR3 DNA reads as TGTGCCAGCAGTTTCACCCCGGGCAGGGGGATAGGCTACACCTTC. Translated: CASSFTPGRGIGYTF.

This clonotype has just a few counts. V usage is TRBV20-1 and J usage is TRBJ2-5; 7 nucleotides align to TRBD2. CDR1 is DFQATT, CDR2 SNEGSKA, per germline (reference sequence). V lost 5 bases to trimming and J lost 0 bases; unmatched junction nucleotides: 12. This CDR3 spans 16 amino acids. The CDR3 is CSARVAGPIYQETQYF. CDR3 in DNA: TGCAGTGCTCGAGTAGCGGGCCCGATATACCAAGAGACCCAGTACTTC.

The V gene is TRBV7-2, the J gene TRBJ2-4; 9 bases align to TRBD1. Germline values: CDR1 SGHTA, CDR2 FQGNSA. The CDR3 consists of 14 residues. Trimming at V came to 6 bases and at J to 3 bases, leaving 3 bases not matched to a gene. The CDR3 is CASRPDRGKNIQYF. In nucleotides, the CDR3 is TGTGCCAGCAGACCGGACAGGGGCAAAAACATTCAGTACTTC.

In this sample, this clonotype turned up a few times. The rearrangement links TRBV9 to TRBJ2-4; D not certain. Germline CDR1 and CDR2: SGDLS and YYNGEE. V was trimmed by 0 bases and J by 1 base, leaving 8 bases between them. The CDR3 runs 15 residues. The CDR3 region is CASSVEVGAKNIQYF. DNA of the CDR3: TGTGCCAGCAGCGTAGAGGTGGGGGCCAAAAACATTCAGTACTTC.

This sequence joins TRBV7-8 and TRBJ1-2; D ambiguous. The CDR3 has 13 amino acids. Germline assignment: CDR1 SGHVS and CDR2 FQNEAQ. V lost 5 bases and J 0 bases, leaving 7 bases between the germline ends. DNA for the CDR3: TGTGCCAGCAGCCGAGAAGCTAACTATGGCTACACCTTC. Residues: CASSREANYGYTF.

This clonotype was counted between two and nine times. The chain joins TRBV5-5 to TRBJ2-3; weak D call: TRBD1 (6 bases). Germline V gives CDR1 SGHKS, CDR2 YYEKEE (reference sequence). The length of the CDR3 is 14 residues. The V gene lost 6 bases and the J gene lost 2 bases, with 13 bases spanning the gap. The CDR3 reads CASIRDTSTDTQYF. The CDR3 DNA reads TGTGCCAGCATTCGGGACACCTCCACAGATACGCAGTATTTT. The whole variable domain, remainder taken from reference TRBV5-5 and TRBJ2-3, is DAGVTQSPTHLIKTRGQQVTLRCSPISGHKSVSWYQQVLGQGPQFIFQYYEKEERGRGNFPDRFSARQFPNYSSELNVNALLLGDSALYLCASIRDTSTDTQYFGPGTRLTVL.

The chain uses TRBV29-1 and TRBJ1-2; D is perhaps TRBD1 (5 bases). V was pared by 2 bases and J by 4 bases, with 17 bases between. The CDR3 runs to 15 residues. CDR1 SQVTM and CDR2 ANQGSEA come from the germline V gene. For the CDR3, the DNA is TGCAGCGTTGAAAACGGTCGGGGCAGGCCCTATGGCTACACCTTC. Amino acid sequence: CSVENGRGRPYGYTF. Full variable domain (outside the CDR3, taken from reference TRBV29-1 and TRBJ1-2): SAVISQKPSRDICQRGTSLTIQCQVDSQVTMMFWYRQQPGQSLTLIATANQGSEATYESGFVIDKFPISRPNLTFSTLTVSNMSPEDSSIYLCSVENGRGRPYGYTFGSGTRLTVV.

The CDR3 nucleotides read TGTGCCAGCCAGCGAGTTGGGGAGACCCAGTACTTC. Translation: CASQRVGETQYF. This chain connects TRBV7-2 to TRBJ2-5; D is unclear. Germline V lookup: CDR1 SGHTA, CDR2 FQGNSA. The CDR3 spans 12 residues. The V end lost 8 bases, the J end lost 5 bases, and 12 bases lay between the germline ends.

This clonotype was counted between two and nine times. This chain joins TRBV20-1 and TRBJ1-4; a weak D match, TRBD1 (5 bases). The CDR3 spans 15 residues. Trimming shortened V by 1 base and J by 8 bases, and 17 bases separated the two germline ends. CDR1 DFQATT and CDR2 SNEGSKA come from the germline V gene (reference sequence). The CDR3 DNA reads as TGCAGTGCTAGAGGGGTTGGGGGGTCTGGGGAAAAACTGTTTTTT. It yields the protein CSARGVGGSGEKLFF.

V is TRBV12-3 or TRBV12-4 and J is TRBJ2-5; maybe TRBD2 (7 bases). The CDR3 sequence is 15 residues long. V lost 5 bases to trimming and J lost 4 bases, with 17 bases between them. CDR3 region: CASSVVGGAGETQYF. The CDR3, as DNA: TGTGCCAGCAGTGTGGTGGGGGGGGCCGGAGAGACCCAGTACTTC.

CDR3 residues: CSARVGASPTYEQYF. CDR3 sequence (DNA): TGCAGTGCTAGAGTGGGGGCCTCGCCAACCTACGAGCAGTACTTC. The rearrangement uses TRBV20-1 and TRBJ2-1; D might be TRBD1 (6 bases). The DNA end is more similar to TRBJ2-7, so the J call may be wrong. This CDR3 spans 15 amino acids. CDR1 is DFQATT and CDR2 is SNEGSKA in the germline V gene (reference sequence).

This chain connects TRBV10-3 to TRBJ1-2, with no clear D. Trimming shortened V by 7 bases and J by 3 bases, and 15 bases separated the two germline ends. The CDR3 has 14 residues. The germline V gene encodes CDR1 ENHRY and CDR2 SYGVKD. The CDR3: CAITARGDDYGYTF. CDR3 in DNA: TGTGCCATCACTGCGCGGGGAGATGACTATGGCTACACCTTC.

CDR3 residues: CASSQVLPGLARSDTQYF. In nucleotides, the CDR3 is TGTGCCAGCAGCCAAGTCCTCCCGGGACTAGCTAGGTCAGATACGCAGTATTTT. This chain links TRBV4-2 with TRBJ2-3; the match to TRBD2 covers 9 bases. The junction had 12 bases not matched to a gene; V was cut back by 1 base and J by 4 bases. Germline V gene sequence: CDR1 LGHNA, CDR2 YNFKEQ. This CDR3 is built from 18 residues.